Included here is one T cell receptor beta chain sequence, with context. Antigen unknown. V lost 2 bases to trimming and J lost 2 bases; unmatched junction nucleotides: 9. The CDR3 is made up of 17 amino acids. Germline CDR1 reads SGHAT; CDR2 reads FQNNGV. MiXCR was run by TCRdb on the reads, yielding one entry per CDR3 protein. The data hold around 570,000 distinct CDR3 sequences, with 40% observed a single time. This record comes from a study of T cell repertoires in cytomegalovirus infection. For the study at large: It was the public TCR beta signatures that indicated both CMV infection and matching HLA type. Study-level findings and limits: The ex vivo response was dominated by HLA-C-restricted CMV-specific TCR beta clonotypes. The cumulative frequency of public TCR beta families distinguished individuals who carried CMV together with the relevant HLA.

This TCR was recovered from a human donor in good health (CMV status not recorded). Some clones in this sample may be carry-over from other donors' samples. The source was cultured PBMCs, collected from culture after CMV antigen stimulation. V gene TRBV11-2 combines with J gene TRBJ2-1; TRBD2 aligns across 7 bases. Written as DNA, the CDR3 is TGTGCCAGCAGCTTACAGGGTCGGGGAGGGCCCTACAATGAGCAGTTCTTC. Translation: CASSLQGRGGPYNEQFF.